A single sample gave rise to the 28 T cell receptor beta chains below, sequenced in a study of monozygotic twins with inflammatory bowel disease. TCRdb reprocessed the 5' RACE reads, keeping one entry per CDR3 protein, no DNA. This table lists some 440,000 distinct CDR3 sequences. The sequencing input was blood. Receptor source: a human donor with ulcerative colitis or Crohn's disease, or a healthy co-twin of an affected twin (not recorded which).

The chain links TRBV20-1 to TRBJ2-7; there is no DNA to check the TCRdb D call of TRBD1. Germline V gene lookup returns CDR1 DFQATT and CDR2 SNEGSKA (reference sequence). CDR3 length: 13 amino acids. CDR3 protein: CSAKRQGIDEQYF.

This chain links TRBV5-1 with TRBJ1-2. The CDR3 is 13 amino acids. Per germline, CDR1 SGHRS and CDR2 YFSETQ. CDR3 region: CASAISVRDGYTF.

CDR3 sequence: CASSRGRAGFNEQFF. The J gene is TRBJ2-1, the V gene TRBV19; TCRdb indicates TRBD2, and absent DNA this call remains unverified. The CDR3 is 15 residues long. Germline assignment: CDR1 LNHDA and CDR2 SQIVND (reference sequence).

This sequence joins TRBV7-9 and TRBJ2-2; the D call of TRBD2 rests on TCRdb alone, since no DNA is present to check it. The CDR3 totals 17 residues. In germline, CDR1 is SEHNR, CDR2 FQNEAQ (reference sequence). The CDR3 protein is CASSFFSSGSAHGELFF.

This chain joins TRBV5-1 and TRBJ2-1; TCRdb's D call, TRBD2, is unchecked because there is no DNA. The CDR3 consists of 15 residues. CDR1 is SGHRS and CDR2 is YFSETQ in the germline V gene. CDR3 residues: CASSLRRAKANEQFF.

The gene calls are TRBV24-1 and TRBJ1-1; there is no DNA to check the TCRdb D call of TRBD1. Germline V gives CDR1 KGHDR, CDR2 SFDVKD. The CDR3 runs 18 residues. The chain's CDR3 is CATSDPRGRMKNITEAFF.

The CDR3 here is CASSSSGVSYEQYF. This chain joins TRBV6-5 and TRBJ2-7. Germline loops: CDR1 MNHEY, CDR2 SVGAGI. The CDR3 spans 14 residues.

J is TRBJ1-3 and V is TRBV7-8. The germline V gene has CDR1 SGHVS and CDR2 FQNEAQ. The CDR3 is 15 residues long. Here the CDR3 reads CASSLTEKGGNTIYF.

V usage is TRBV4-1 and J usage is TRBJ2-7; TCRdb proposes TRBD2, but this gene call is untestable without DNA. Germline CDR1 reads MGHRA; CDR2 reads YSYEKL. The length of the CDR3 is 13 residues. The chain's CDR3 is CASSQDDSAGQYF.

V and J are TRBV7-2 and TRBJ1-1. Germline V CDR1 and CDR2: SGHTA, FQGNSA. The CDR3 loop spans 13 amino acids. The CDR3 region is CASSAPAGREAFF.

The chain carries TRBV9 and TRBJ2-3; TCRdb gives TRBD1 as the D gene, but with no DNA this cannot be confirmed. This CDR3 comprises 15 residues. In germline, CDR1 is SGDLS, CDR2 YYNGEE. This CDR3 is CASSVRGVDTDTQYF. The complete variable domain, with remaining parts taken from reference TRBV9 and TRBJ2-3, reads DSGVTQTPKHLITATGQRVTLRCSPRSGDLSVYWYQQSLDQGLQFLIQYYNGEERAKGNILERFSAQQFPDLHSELNLSSLELGDSALYFCASSVRGVDTDTQYFGPGTRLTVL.

This sequence joins TRBV5-1 and TRBJ2-1. Looked up from germline, CDR1 is SGHRS and CDR2 is YFSETQ. CDR3 size: 13 residues. The CDR3 loop reads CASSSGFYNEQFF.

The chain uses TRBV12-3 or TRBV12-4 and TRBJ1-2. This CDR3 is built from 12 residues. The CDR3 loop is CASSWARVGYTF.

The V gene is TRBV9, the J gene TRBJ2-3; TCRdb's D call, TRBD2, is unchecked because there is no DNA. This CDR3 is built from 16 residues. Germline V gene data show CDR1 as SGDLS and CDR2 as YYNGEE. The CDR3 loop is CASSVPLAGGTDTQYF. The whole variable domain, remainder taken from reference TRBV9 and TRBJ2-3, is DSGVTQTPKHLITATGQRVTLRCSPRSGDLSVYWYQQSLDQGLQFLIQYYNGEERAKGNILERFSAQQFPDLHSELNLSSLELGDSALYFCASSVPLAGGTDTQYFGPGTRLTVL.

This sequence joins TRBV4-1 and TRBJ2-3; the D call of TRBD1 rests on TCRdb alone, since no DNA is present to check it. CDR1 and CDR2 (germline): MGHRA, YSYEKL. The CDR3 length is 14 residues. CDR3 protein: CASSLEGQGRTQYF.

The J gene is TRBJ2-3, the V gene TRBV9; the TRBD2 assignment by TCRdb is unverifiable without DNA. The CDR3 extends over 16 amino acids. Looked up from germline, CDR1 is SGDLS and CDR2 is YYNGEE. CDR3 protein: CASSTSGLPSTDTQYF.

V is TRBV7-9 and J is TRBJ2-5; without DNA, the TCRdb call of TRBD2 cannot be checked. Germline loops: CDR1 SEHNR, CDR2 FQNEAQ (reference sequence). The CDR3 has 16 amino acids. The CDR3 loop is CASSLGTSGVQETQYF.

The gene calls are TRBV7-9 and TRBJ2-2; TCRdb gives TRBD1 as the D gene, but with no DNA this cannot be confirmed. The CDR3 runs to 16 residues. Germline V CDR1 and CDR2: SEHNR, FQNEAQ (reference sequence). CDR3 sequence reads: CASSPAGQPTTGELFF.

V usage is TRBV4-2 and J usage is TRBJ2-3; TCRdb proposes TRBD2, but this gene call is untestable without DNA. This CDR3 spans 19 amino acids. Germline CDR1 and CDR2: LGHNA and YNFKEQ. CDR3 residues: CASSLTAGTSGESTDTQYF.

V is TRBV5-4 and J is TRBJ2-3; absent DNA, TCRdb's TRBD2 call cannot be checked. The CDR3 totals 14 residues. The germline V gene encodes CDR1 SGHNT and CDR2 YYREEE (reference sequence). CDR3 residues: CASSLEVSPDTQYF.

The CDR3: CASSLDRGPGYNEQFF. The chain carries TRBV11-2 and TRBJ2-1; no DNA is available, so the TRBD1 call from TCRdb remains unchecked. The CDR3 is 16 residues long. CDR1 and CDR2 from the germline V gene are SGHAT and FQNNGV.

This sequence joins TRBV27 and TRBJ2-7; without DNA, the TCRdb call of TRBD1 cannot be checked. The germline CDR1 and CDR2 sequences are MNHEY and SMNVEV (reference sequence). The CDR3 sequence is 16 residues long. CDR3 amino acids: CATSLTGTVSSYEQYF.

The V and J genes are TRBV15 and TRBJ2-5; TCRdb selects TRBD1, and the lack of DNA leaves this call unchecked. The CDR3 length is 15 residues. Germline V gene data show CDR1 as LNHNV and CDR2 as YYDKDF (reference sequence). The CDR3 is CATSRVQGLQETQYF. Full variable domain (missing parts from reference TRBV15 and TRBJ2-5): DAMVIQNPRYQVTQFGKPVTLSCSQTLNHNVMYWYQQKSSQAPKLLFHYYDKDFNNEADTPDNFQSRRPNTSFCFLDIRSPGLGDTAMYLCATSRVQGLQETQYFGPGTRLLVL.

The CDR3 here is CASSLRTGGSGDTQYF. V is TRBV7-6 and J is TRBJ2-3; absent DNA, TCRdb's TRBD1 call cannot be checked. Germline V gives CDR1 SGHVS, CDR2 FNYEAQ. CDR3 length equals 16 residues. Drawing the rest from reference TRBV7-6 and TRBJ2-3, the complete variable domain is GAGVSQSPRYKVTKRGQDVALRCDPISGHVSLYWYRQALGQGPEFLTYFNYEAQQDKSGLPNDRFSAERPEGSISTLTIQRTEQRDSAMYRCASSLRTGGSGDTQYFGPGTRLTVL.

The genes are TRBV4-2 and TRBJ2-1; TCRdb proposes TRBD2, but this gene call is untestable without DNA. This CDR3 comprises 15 residues. Germline lookup yields CDR1 LGHNA and CDR2 YNFKEQ. The CDR3 here is CASSQGLAGVDEQFF.

This chain joins TRBV27 and TRBJ2-1; TCRdb designates TRBD2, a call that cannot be tested without DNA. The CDR3 sequence is 16 residues long. The germline CDR1 and CDR2 sequences are MNHEY and SMNVEV (reference sequence). The CDR3 loop is CASSFERGESDNGQFF.

This chain links TRBV18 with TRBJ1-2; TCRdb names TRBD1, which stays unverified in the absence of DNA. The CDR3 is 14 residues long. Germline loops: CDR1 KGHSH, CDR2 LQKENI. The chain's CDR3 is CASSRGQGAEGYTF.

The CDR3 is CASSQTGGLQPQHF. The chain employs TRBV3-1 and TRBJ1-5; TCRdb's D call, TRBD1, is unchecked because there is no DNA. Germline V gene lookup returns CDR1 LGHDT and CDR2 YNNKEL (reference sequence). The CDR3 runs to 14 residues.